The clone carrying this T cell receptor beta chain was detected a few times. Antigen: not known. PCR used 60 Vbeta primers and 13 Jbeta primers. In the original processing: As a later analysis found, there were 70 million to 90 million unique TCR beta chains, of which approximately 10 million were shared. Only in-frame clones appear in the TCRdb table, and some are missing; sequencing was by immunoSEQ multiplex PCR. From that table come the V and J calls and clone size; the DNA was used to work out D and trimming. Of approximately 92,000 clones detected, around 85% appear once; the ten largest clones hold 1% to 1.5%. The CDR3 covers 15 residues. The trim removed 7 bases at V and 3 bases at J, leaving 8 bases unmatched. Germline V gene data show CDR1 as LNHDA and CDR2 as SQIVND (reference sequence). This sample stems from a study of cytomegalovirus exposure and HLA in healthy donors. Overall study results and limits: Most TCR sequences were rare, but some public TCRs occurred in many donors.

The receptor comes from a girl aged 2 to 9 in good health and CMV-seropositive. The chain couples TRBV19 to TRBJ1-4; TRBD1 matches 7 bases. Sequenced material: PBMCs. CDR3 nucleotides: TGTGCCAGTATGAGGACAGGTCCATCTAATGAAAAACTGTTTTTT. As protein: CASMRTGPSNEKLFF.